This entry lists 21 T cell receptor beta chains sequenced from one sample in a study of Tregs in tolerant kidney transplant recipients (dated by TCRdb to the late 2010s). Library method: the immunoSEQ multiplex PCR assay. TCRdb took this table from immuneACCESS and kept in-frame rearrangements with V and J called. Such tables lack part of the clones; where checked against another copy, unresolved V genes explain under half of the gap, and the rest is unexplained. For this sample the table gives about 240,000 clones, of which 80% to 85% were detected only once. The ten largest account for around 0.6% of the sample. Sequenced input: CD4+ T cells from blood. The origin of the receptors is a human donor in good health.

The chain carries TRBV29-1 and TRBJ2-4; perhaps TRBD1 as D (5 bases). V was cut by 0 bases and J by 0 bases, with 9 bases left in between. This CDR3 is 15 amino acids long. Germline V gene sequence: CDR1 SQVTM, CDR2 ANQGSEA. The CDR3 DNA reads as TGCAGCGTTGAAGAGACAGAGCTAGCCAAAAACATTCAGTACTTC. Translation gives CSVEETELAKNIQYF.

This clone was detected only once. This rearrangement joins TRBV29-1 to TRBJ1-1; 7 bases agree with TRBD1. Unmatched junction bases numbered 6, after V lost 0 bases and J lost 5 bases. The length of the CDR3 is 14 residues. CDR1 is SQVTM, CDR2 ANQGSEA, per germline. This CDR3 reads CSVEEVAGGTEAFF. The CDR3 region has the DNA TGCAGCGTTGAAGAGGTGGCAGGGGGAACTGAAGCTTTCTTT.

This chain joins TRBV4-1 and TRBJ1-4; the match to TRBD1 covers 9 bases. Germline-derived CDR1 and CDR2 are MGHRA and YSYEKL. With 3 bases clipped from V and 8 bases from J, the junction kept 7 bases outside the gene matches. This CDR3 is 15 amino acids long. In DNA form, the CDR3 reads TGCGCCAGCAGCCAGGCCGGGACAGGGAGAGAAAAACTGTTTTTT. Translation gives CASSQAGTGREKLFF.

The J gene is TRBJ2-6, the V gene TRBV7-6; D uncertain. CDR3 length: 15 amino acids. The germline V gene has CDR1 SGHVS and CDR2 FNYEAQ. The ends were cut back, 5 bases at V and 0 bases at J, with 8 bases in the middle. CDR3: CASSLHVSGANVLTF. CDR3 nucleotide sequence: TGTGCCAGCAGCCTACACGTCTCTGGGGCCAACGTCCTGACTTTC.

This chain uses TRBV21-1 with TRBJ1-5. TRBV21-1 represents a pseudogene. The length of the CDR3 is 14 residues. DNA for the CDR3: TGTGCCAGCAGCTACCGGGACCCCAGCTGGCCCCAGCATTTT. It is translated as CASSYRDPSWPQHF.

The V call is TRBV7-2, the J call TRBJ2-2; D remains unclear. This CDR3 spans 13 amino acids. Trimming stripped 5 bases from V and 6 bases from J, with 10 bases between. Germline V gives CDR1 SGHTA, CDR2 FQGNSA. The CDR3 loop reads CASSPPMAGELFF. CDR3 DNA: TGTGCCAGCAGCCCCCCGATGGCCGGGGAGCTGTTTTTT. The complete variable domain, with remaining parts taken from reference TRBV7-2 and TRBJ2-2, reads GAGVSQSPSNKVTEKGKDVELRCDPISGHTALYWYRQSLGQGLEFLIYFQGNSAPDKSGLPSDRFSAERTGGSVSTLTIQRTQQEDSAVYLCASSPPMAGELFFGEGSRLTVL.

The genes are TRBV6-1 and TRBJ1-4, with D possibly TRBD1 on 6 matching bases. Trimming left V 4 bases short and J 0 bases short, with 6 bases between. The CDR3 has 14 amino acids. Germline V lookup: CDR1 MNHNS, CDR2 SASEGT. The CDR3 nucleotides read TGTGCCAGCAGTGCAGGGGCAACTAATGAAAAACTGTTTTTT. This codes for CASSAGATNEKLFF.

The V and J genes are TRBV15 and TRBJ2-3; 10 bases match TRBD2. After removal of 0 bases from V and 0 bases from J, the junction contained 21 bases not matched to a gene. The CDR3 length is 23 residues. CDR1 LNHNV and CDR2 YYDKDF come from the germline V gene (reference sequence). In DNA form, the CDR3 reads TGTGCCACCAGCAGAGAATTACACTCTAGCGGGAGACGGTGGTTTCGAAGCACAGATACGCAGTATTTT. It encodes CATSRELHSSGRRWFRSTDTQYF. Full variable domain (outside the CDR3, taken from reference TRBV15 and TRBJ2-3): DAMVIQNPRYQVTQFGKPVTLSCSQTLNHNVMYWYQQKSSQAPKLLFHYYDKDFNNEADTPDNFQSRRPNTSFCFLDIRSPGLGDTAMYLCATSRELHSSGRRWFRSTDTQYFGPGTRLTVL.

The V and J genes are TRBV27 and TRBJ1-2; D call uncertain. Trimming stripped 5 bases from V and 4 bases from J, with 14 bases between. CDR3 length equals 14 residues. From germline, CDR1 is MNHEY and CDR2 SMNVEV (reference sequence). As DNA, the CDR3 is TGTGCCAGCAGTGTACAGTACGGTCTCTATGGCTACACCTTC. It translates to CASSVQYGLYGYTF.

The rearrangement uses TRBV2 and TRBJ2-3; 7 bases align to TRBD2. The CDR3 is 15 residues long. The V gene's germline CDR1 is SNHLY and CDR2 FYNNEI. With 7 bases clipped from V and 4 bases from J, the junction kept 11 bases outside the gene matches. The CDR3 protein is CASTPEAGIADTQYF. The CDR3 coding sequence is TGTGCCAGCACCCCCGAAGCGGGAATCGCAGATACGCAGTATTTT.

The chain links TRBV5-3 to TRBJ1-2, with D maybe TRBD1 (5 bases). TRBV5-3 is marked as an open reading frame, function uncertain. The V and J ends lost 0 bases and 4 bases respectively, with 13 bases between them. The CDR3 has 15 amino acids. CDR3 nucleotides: TGTGCCAGAAGCTTGGAGGGGCCGACCCTCTATGGCTACACCTTC. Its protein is CARSLEGPTLYGYTF.

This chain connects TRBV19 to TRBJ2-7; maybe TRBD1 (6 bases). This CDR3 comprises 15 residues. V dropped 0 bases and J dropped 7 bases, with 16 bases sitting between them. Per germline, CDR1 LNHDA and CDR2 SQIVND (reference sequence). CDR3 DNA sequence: TGTGCCAGTAGTATAGACGGTACAGGGACCTGGGAGCAGTACTTC. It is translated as CASSIDGTGTWEQYF.

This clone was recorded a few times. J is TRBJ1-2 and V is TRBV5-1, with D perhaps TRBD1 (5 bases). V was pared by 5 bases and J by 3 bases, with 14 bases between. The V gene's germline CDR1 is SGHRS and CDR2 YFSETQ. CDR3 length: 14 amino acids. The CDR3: CASSFTGDYYGYTF. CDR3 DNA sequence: TGCGCCAGCAGTTTCACCGGGGACTACTATGGCTACACCTTC.

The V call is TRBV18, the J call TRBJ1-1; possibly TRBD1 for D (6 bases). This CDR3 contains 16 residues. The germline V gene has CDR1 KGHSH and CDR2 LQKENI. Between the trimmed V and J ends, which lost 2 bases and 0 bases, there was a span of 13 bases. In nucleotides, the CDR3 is TGTGCCAGCTCACCAGGTGGGGGGCGGATGAACACTGAAGCTTTCTTT. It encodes CASSPGGGRMNTEAFF. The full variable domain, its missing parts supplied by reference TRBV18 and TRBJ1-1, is NAGVMQNPRHLVRRRGQEARLRCSPMKGHSHVYWYRQLPEEGLKFMVYLQKENIIDESGMPKERFSAEFPKEGPSILRIQQVVRGDSAAYFCASSPGGGRMNTEAFFGQGTRLTVV.

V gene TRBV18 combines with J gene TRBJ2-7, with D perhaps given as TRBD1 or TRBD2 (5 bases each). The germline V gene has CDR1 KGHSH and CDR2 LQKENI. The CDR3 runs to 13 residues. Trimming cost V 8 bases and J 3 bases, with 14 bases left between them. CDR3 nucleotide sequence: TGTGCCAGCGCCTCCGGGACGGACTACGAGCAGTACTTC. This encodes CASASGTDYEQYF. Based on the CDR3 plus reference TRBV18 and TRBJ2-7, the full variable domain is NAGVMQNPRHLVRRRGQEARLRCSPMKGHSHVYWYRQLPEEGLKFMVYLQKENIIDESGMPKERFSAEFPKEGPSILRIQQVVRGDSAAYFCASASGTDYEQYFGPGTRLTVT.

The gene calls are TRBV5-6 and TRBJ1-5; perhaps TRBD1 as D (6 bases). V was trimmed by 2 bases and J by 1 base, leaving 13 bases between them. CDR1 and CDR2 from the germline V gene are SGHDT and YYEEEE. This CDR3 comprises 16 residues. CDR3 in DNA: TGTGCCAGCAGCTTTTCGGGGGGCGCGAGCAATCAGCCCCAGCATTTT. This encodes CASSFSGGASNQPQHF.

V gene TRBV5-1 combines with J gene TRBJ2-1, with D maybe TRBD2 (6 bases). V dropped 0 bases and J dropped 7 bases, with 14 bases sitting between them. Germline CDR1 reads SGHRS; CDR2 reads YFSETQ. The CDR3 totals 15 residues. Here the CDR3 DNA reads TGCGCCAGCAGCTTGGGTGAGGGAGGCGTGAATGAGCAGTTCTTC. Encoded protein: CASSLGEGGVNEQFF.

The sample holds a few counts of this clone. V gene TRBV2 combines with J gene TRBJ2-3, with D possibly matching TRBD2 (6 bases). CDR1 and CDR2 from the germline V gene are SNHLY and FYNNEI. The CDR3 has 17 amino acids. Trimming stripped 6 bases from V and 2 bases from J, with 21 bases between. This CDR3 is CASRMRAGLANTDTQYF. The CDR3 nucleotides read TGTGCCAGCAGGATGCGGGCGGGACTCGCGAACACAGATACGCAGTATTTT.

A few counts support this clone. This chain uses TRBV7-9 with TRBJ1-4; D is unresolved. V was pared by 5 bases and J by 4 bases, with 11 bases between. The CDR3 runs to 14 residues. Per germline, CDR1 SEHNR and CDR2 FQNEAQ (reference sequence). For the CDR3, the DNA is TGTGCCAGCAGCACACAGAGAGTTAATGAAAAACTGTTTTTT. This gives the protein CASSTQRVNEKLFF.

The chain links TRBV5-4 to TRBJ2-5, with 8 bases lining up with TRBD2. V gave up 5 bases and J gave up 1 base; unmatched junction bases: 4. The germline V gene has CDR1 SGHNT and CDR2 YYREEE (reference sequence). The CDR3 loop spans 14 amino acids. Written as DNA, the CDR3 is TGTGCCAGCAGACCGGGACTAGTCCAAGAGACCCAGTACTTC. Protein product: CASRPGLVQETQYF. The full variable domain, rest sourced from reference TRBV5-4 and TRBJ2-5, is ETGVTQSPTHLIKTRGQQVTLRCSSQSGHNTVSWYQQALGQGPQFIFQYYREEENGRGNFPPRFSGLQFPNYSSELNVNALELDDSALYLCASRPGLVQETQYFGPGTRLLVL.

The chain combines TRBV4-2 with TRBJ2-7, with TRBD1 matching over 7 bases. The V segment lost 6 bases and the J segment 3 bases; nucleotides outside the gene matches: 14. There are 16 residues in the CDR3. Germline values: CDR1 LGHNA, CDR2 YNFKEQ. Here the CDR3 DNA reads TGTGCCAGCAGACCTTCGGGGACAGCCAAAGACTACGAGCAGTACTTC. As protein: CASRPSGTAKDYEQYF.